This T cell receptor (beta chain) was sequenced in a study of T cell responses to AZD1222 COVID-19 vaccine. Produced via immunoSEQ multiplex PCR; TCRdb's table is partial and in-frame only. The table lists fewer than 120,000 clones, around 90% of them singletons. Germline CDR1 KGHDR, CDR2 SFDVKD. This CDR3 is 16 amino acids long. The V segment lost 3 bases and the J segment 3 bases; nucleotides outside the gene matches: 8. The rearrangement uses TRBV24-1 and TRBJ2-3; TRBD2 matches at 7 bases. The specimen was peripheral blood, collected on day 0 of AZD1222 vaccination. This TCR was recovered from an adult in good health. This CDR3 reads CATSDPWQGGTDTQYF. The CDR3 region has the DNA TGTGCCACCAGTGATCCCTGGCAGGGAGGGACAGATACGCAGTATTTT.